This T cell receptor beta chain is from a study of Japanese encephalitis immunity and Zika vaccine responses (TCRdb year 2021). About the investigation overall: Each included participant got alum-adjuvanted ZPIV three times, at weeks 0, 4 and 28, with every dose being 5.0 ug. Approximately eleven participants were given two doses of JEV vaccine (IXIARO) 28 days apart, two to three months before the first ZPIV dose. Before ZPIV, 12 to 13 participants were given one dose of YFV vaccine (YF-VAX), while eight or nine participants were flavivirus-naive. For TCR sequencing, a handful of representative participants were selected from each pre-vaccination group, and samples were taken at week 0 (after pre-vaccination, before ZPIV) and at week 52. TCR repertoires from three flavivirus-naive individuals were additionally analyzed at weeks 2, 6 and 52 after the start of ZPIV vaccination. For stimulation, either ZIKV structural-protein peptide pools divided into flavivirus-conserved and non-conserved sets were used, or JEV or YFV peptides matching the pre-vaccination. ZIKV peptides were 15-mers overlapping by 11 residues, selected for NetMHCpan/NetMHCII-predicted epitopes with affinity below 50 nM. The study tested whether prior Japanese encephalitis virus (JEV) or yellow fever virus (YFV) vaccination shaped CD4 T cell responses to the Zika vaccine. Broad study findings and their caveats: Only a few individuals showed CD8 T cell responses to ZIKV peptide pools, and those responses were very low in magnitude. The individual peptides behind the cross-reactive responses were not identified because limits on sample size made peptide-pool deconvolution impossible. In JEV-pre-vaccinated donors, the repertoire richness of CD4 T cells responding to conserved ZIKV epitopes decreased significantly after ZPIV. Samples grouped by participant and showed no similarity between individuals, suggesting that no public TCRs were detected. Rather than the whole vaccinated cohort, the analysis covered just a subset of trial participants, namely those who received three doses and had adequate samples. Higher repertoire similarity across time-points and stimulations was observed in JEV-pre-vaccinated donors than in YFV-pre-vaccinated donors, indicating that more clonotypes were common to ZIKV and JEV stimulation.

CDR1 is given as DFQATT and CDR2 as SNEGSKA, both from the germline V gene (reference sequence). From the cysteine up to the phenylalanine, the CDR3 has a length of 14 residues. Only the CDR3 DNA stays, 42 bases, in frame from base 1. The germline ends are 6 bases apart after V is trimmed by 0 bases and J by 0 bases. By sample share, this clonotype is medium-sized (0.01 to 0.1%). Base quality data are lacking; no much larger clone is found one base away. PBMCs were labeled with CellTrace CFSE and cultured for 5 to 6 days in RPMI with 8% human serum plus peptide pools at around 1 ug/mL each. Unfixed proliferating CD4 T cells were sorted on a BD FACSAria as live CD56-CD19-CD16-CD3+CD4+ CFSE-low cells. The enrolled adults were healthy, and microneutralization screening showed them to be seronegative for ZIKV, JEV, YFV, DENV and WNV. The samples were taken from a phase 1, double-blinded, randomized, placebo-controlled trial testing an alum-adjuvanted Zika purified-inactivated virus (ZPIV) vaccine. Peripheral blood mononuclear cells were isolated by standard procedure and stored frozen in liquid nitrogen until use.

The method was 5' RACE. Before sequencing, the TCRbeta libraries were pooled in amounts proportional to the number of cells sorted for each library. RNAzol RT was used to extract total RNA from the sorted cells, and cDNA was then synthesized using an oligo(dT) primer together with a template-switching oligo. Using Kapa HiFi, PCR amplified the TCRbeta V-CDR3-J region between a SMARTer oligo primer and a TCRbeta constant-region primer. Illumina adaptors and sample-specific index barcodes were added in a second PCR, followed by HighPrep bead cleanup and Bioanalyzer confirmation of a band of roughly 650 bp. Sequencing of the libraries was done on an Illumina MiSeq using 2x151 bp paired-end reads. For the original study's pipeline: Reads were demultiplexed with an in-house Java program, and MiXCR assigned TCRbeta annotations and counted clonotypes. Repertoire overlap was assessed with Morisita-Horn indices from the R package vegan, and UPGMA clustering and Circos plots of recurring clonotypes were generated. Shannon diversity and richness were normalized to the maximum possible value based on input cell numbers, so that values between 0 and 1 were obtained. MUSCLE was used to align CDR3beta sequences, SeqinR to compute distances, and R to plot multidimensional scaling. Clones were called with MiXCR by TCRdb after fastp trimmed the public reads at Q25, and only in-frame beta chains were retained. Each CDR3 protein appears once, grouped with its most common genes and DNA. The V and J calls were determined by TCRdb, not by the authors. The sample has hundreds of distinct CDR3 sequences on record, 2.4% of them singletons. The ten largest clones add up to 20% of the sample.

The V and J genes are TRBV20-1 and TRBJ1-3; the D gene is not confidently resolved. This clonotype originated in an adult woman who received an inactivated Zika virus vaccine. The source was antigen-activated CD4+ T cells from blood, cultured, collected during a Zika inactivated vaccine study. The bases read TGCAGTGCTAGAGAGGCGGTCTCTGGAAACACCATATATTTT. This translates into CSAREAVSGNTIYF.